This record concerns one T cell receptor (beta chain) sequence. Its antigen is not known. The data were obtained in a study of cytomegalovirus exposure and HLA in healthy donors. Study results and caveats: Information on immune exposure was restricted to one variable (CMV serostatus). Later on, a genetic analysis was performed. It linked a missense variant in DCLRE1C with V- and J-gene trimming of TCR beta. Analyses of presence and absence presupposed an approximately uniform sequencing depth across donors.

The PCR had 60 Vbeta and 13 Jbeta primers. Measured with immunoSEQ multiplex PCR; TCRdb has only the in-frame clones, and not every one. The sample holds around 170,000 clones; 80% to 85% are singletons and the top ten take more than 0.35%. The sequenced sample consisted of PBMCs. The origin of this receptor is a boy aged 2 to 10 in good health and CMV-seronegative.

CDR3 residues: CASSLAINTGELFF. The CDR3 DNA reads as TGCGCCAGCAGCTTGGCAATCAACACCGGGGAGCTGTTTTTT. The rearrangement links TRBV5-1 to TRBJ2-2; no firm D call. Germline V CDR1 and CDR2: SGHRS, YFSETQ. The CDR3 consists of 14 residues. V dropped 0 bases and J dropped 2 bases, with 5 bases sitting between them.